This entry lists 30 T cell receptor beta chains sequenced from one sample in a study of TIL therapy for anti-PD-1-resistant metastatic lung cancer (dated by TCRdb to 2020 to 2022). The sample's time point, from its label and the paper: pre-treatment sample, taken before nivolumab and TIL therapy. The immunoSEQ v3 hsTCRB kit was used to amplify TCR beta CDR3 regions from genomic DNA through bias-controlled multiplex PCR. Sourced from immuneACCESS, this table was stored by TCRdb with only in-frame sequences that have V and J called. A share of the clones is absent; for the studies checked, an unresolved V gene accounts for under half, and the remainder has no known explanation. Here the sample has around 19,000 clones; roughly 80% occur a single time. The ten top clones hold about 2.2% of the sample. Here the sequenced sample was blood, taken at baseline. The receptors derive from a person aged 25 to 85 with non-small cell lung cancer.

The sample holds one count of this clone. This sequence joins TRBV9 and TRBJ2-5; TRBD1 is a possible D gene (6 bases). The DNA end is a closer match to TRBJ2-7, so the J assignment may be wrong. This CDR3 comprises 12 residues. Germline assignment: CDR1 SGDLS and CDR2 YYNGEE. CDR3: CASSRTDYEQYF. The DNA for the CDR3 is TGTGCCAGCAGCAGGACAGATTACGAGCAGTACTTC.

The genes are TRBV19 and TRBJ1-5; perhaps TRBD1 as D (5 bases). Germline V gene sequence: CDR1 LNHDA, CDR2 SQIVND (reference sequence). Between the trimmed V and J ends, which lost 7 bases and 4 bases, there was a span of 11 bases. The CDR3 loop spans 13 amino acids. CDR3 bases: TGTGCCAGTATGGGGCCCCTAAATCAGCCCCAGCATTTT. It codes for CASMGPLNQPQHF.

DNA of the CDR3: TGTGCCAGCAGCTTAGAGTACACGATGAACACTGAAGCTTTCTTT. Amino acids: CASSLEYTMNTEAFF. V is TRBV11-2 and J is TRBJ1-1, with D unclear. Per germline, CDR1 SGHAT and CDR2 FQNNGV. The length of the CDR3 is 15 residues. Trimming pared 0 bases from V and 0 bases from J, leaving 8 bases between.

The V gene is TRBV29-1, the J gene TRBJ2-3; unclear D gene. Trimming stripped 2 bases from V and 6 bases from J, with 9 bases between. The CDR3 is made up of 12 amino acids. Germline CDR1 and CDR2: SQVTM and ANQGSEA. The CDR3 DNA is TGCAGCGTTGAACAGCTTCATGATACGCAGTATTTT. Amino acids: CSVEQLHDTQYF.

This sequence joins TRBV2 and TRBJ2-3, with D possibly matching TRBD1 (5 bases). CDR3 length: 14 amino acids. Germline V gene data show CDR1 as SNHLY and CDR2 as FYNNEI. The ends were cut back, 7 bases at V and 1 base at J, with 12 bases in the middle. Written as DNA, the CDR3 is TGTGCCAGCAATAGTATACAGGGCACAGATACGCAGTATTTT. Translating gives CASNSIQGTDTQYF.

This chain links TRBV28 with TRBJ2-7; D is ambiguous. Trimming shortened V by 2 bases and J by 0 bases, and 11 bases separated the two germline ends. CDR3 size: 15 residues. Per germline, CDR1 MDHEN and CDR2 SYDVKM. This CDR3 reads CASSLPNFSSYEQYF. CDR3 nucleotides: TGTGCCAGCAGTTTACCGAACTTTAGCTCCTACGAGCAGTACTTC.

The chain joins TRBV19 to TRBJ1-3; tentative D call: TRBD1 (5 bases). The CDR3 loop spans 14 amino acids. Germline V gene data show CDR1 as LNHDA and CDR2 as SQIVND (reference sequence). The germline V and J ends were trimmed by 3 bases and 6 bases, with 12 bases remaining between them. DNA of the CDR3: TGTGCCAGTAGTATTCCAGGGCTTGAAAACACCATATATTTT. This translates into CASSIPGLENTIYF.

The chain employs TRBV28 and TRBJ1-2, with TRBD1 matching 7 bases. This CDR3 has 13 amino acids. The germline CDR1 and CDR2 sequences are MDHEN and SYDVKM. With 5 bases clipped from V and 5 bases from J, the junction kept 5 bases outside the gene matches. CDR3 in amino acids: CASSMTGLYGYTF. DNA of the CDR3: TGTGCCAGCAGTATGACAGGGTTATATGGCTACACCTTC.

This chain uses TRBV2 with TRBJ2-7, with TRBD2 identical over 11 bases. V shed 6 bases and J 2 bases; nucleotides not matched to a gene: 3. This CDR3 comprises 14 residues. Per the germline V gene, CDR1 is SNHLY and CDR2 is FYNNEI. The CDR3: CASSYSGGAYEQYF. CDR3 nucleotides: TGTGCCAGCAGCTATAGCGGGGGGGCCTACGAGCAGTACTTC. The entire variable domain, with the rest obtained from reference TRBV2 and TRBJ2-7, is as follows: EPEVTQTPSHQVTQMGQEVILRCVPISNHLYFYWYRQILGQKVEFLVSFYNNEISEKSEIFDDQFSVERPDGSNFTLKIRSTKLEDSAMYFCASSYSGGAYEQYFGPGTRLTVT.

The gene calls are TRBV28 and TRBJ1-1, with 9 nucleotides matching TRBD1. Unmatched junction bases numbered 9, after V lost 6 bases and J lost 7 bases. The CDR3 is made up of 14 amino acids. Germline V CDR1 and CDR2: MDHEN, SYDVKM. The CDR3 sequence is CASRTPGQGREAFF. CDR3 coding DNA: TGTGCCAGCAGAACGCCCGGACAGGGGCGTGAAGCTTTCTTT.

The chain has TRBV6-6 and TRBJ2-1, with 14 bases matching TRBD2. J lost 9 bases, V lost 4 bases, and 8 bases had no gene match. The CDR3 sequence is 16 residues long. CDR1 MNHNY and CDR2 SVGAGI come from the germline V gene (reference sequence). In DNA form, the CDR3 reads TGTGCCAGCAGTTCCGCGACTAGCGGGGGGGCGGGTGAGCAGTTCTTC. Translation: CASSSATSGGAGEQFF.

The V and J genes are TRBV5-1 and TRBJ1-1; D uncertain. This CDR3 has 13 amino acids. With 4 bases removed from V and 3 bases from J, the gap between germline ends came to 10 bases. In germline, CDR1 is SGHRS, CDR2 YFSETQ. CDR3 in amino acids: CASSAIRDTEAFF. CDR3 bases: TGCGCCAGCAGCGCCATAAGGGACACTGAAGCTTTCTTT.

This chain uses TRBV6-4 with TRBJ1-2; the D gene is possibly TRBD1 (5 bases). V was cut by 8 bases and J by 7 bases, with 11 bases left in between. CDR3 length equals 11 residues. The germline V gene has CDR1 MRHNA and CDR2 SNTAGT. As DNA, the CDR3 is TGTGCCAGCGACTCCGGGGGTGGCTACACCTTC. This gives the protein CASDSGGGYTF.

The genes are TRBV9 and TRBJ2-7, with D perhaps matching TRBD1 or TRBD2 (5 bases each). CDR1 is SGDLS, CDR2 YYNGEE, per germline. The CDR3 loop spans 16 amino acids. V shed 1 base and J shed 4 bases, with 18 bases lying between them. The CDR3 here is CASSVSPHGAQYEQYF. The DNA of the CDR3 is TGTGCCAGCAGCGTAAGCCCCCACGGGGCGCAGTACGAGCAGTACTTC. The complete variable domain, with remaining parts taken from reference TRBV9 and TRBJ2-7, reads DSGVTQTPKHLITATGQRVTLRCSPRSGDLSVYWYQQSLDQGLQFLIQYYNGEERAKGNILERFSAQQFPDLHSELNLSSLELGDSALYFCASSVSPHGAQYEQYFGPGTRLTVT.

The count of this clone is one. The chain is built from TRBV28 and TRBJ2-1; 9 nucleotides agree with TRBD2. This CDR3 comprises 19 residues. Losses at the gene ends were 6 bases for V and 0 bases for J; bases not matched to a gene: 15. Germline assignment: CDR1 MDHEN and CDR2 SYDVKM. The CDR3 DNA follows: TGTGCCAGCAGAGGACGTCGAAAGTCTAGCGGGATCTCCTACAATGAGCAGTTCTTC. As protein: CASRGRRKSSGISYNEQFF.

The chain links TRBV7-9 to TRBJ2-5, with 7 bases aligning to TRBD1. Trimming removed 5 bases from V and 4 bases from J; junction bases left unmatched: 10. CDR3 length: 15 residues. CDR1 and CDR2 from the germline V gene are SEHNR and FQNEAQ (reference sequence). In nucleotides, the CDR3 is TGTGCCAGCAGCCCCCCGGCAGGGGGTCTAGAGACCCAGTACTTC. Amino acid sequence: CASSPPAGGLETQYF.

The chain has TRBV18 and TRBJ2-5; D ambiguous. Trimming took 0 bases from V and 4 from J, leaving 6 bases between them. CDR1 and CDR2 (germline): KGHSH, LQKENI. The CDR3 length is 13 residues. CDR3 in amino acids: CASSPPARETQYF. DNA for the CDR3: TGTGCCAGCTCACCACCGGCGCGAGAGACCCAGTACTTC. Full variable domain (rest looked up from reference TRBV18 and TRBJ2-5): NAGVMQNPRHLVRRRGQEARLRCSPMKGHSHVYWYRQLPEEGLKFMVYLQKENIIDESGMPKERFSAEFPKEGPSILRIQQVVRGDSAAYFCASSPPARETQYFGPGTRLLVL.

J is TRBJ1-1 and V is TRBV28; possibly TRBD1 for D (5 bases). From germline, CDR1 is MDHEN and CDR2 SYDVKM. Trimming took 6 bases from V and 4 from J, leaving 15 bases between them. CDR3 length equals 14 residues. The CDR3 bases are TGTGCCAGCAGCCCTGGGGGAGATCCCACTGAAGCTTTCTTT. Translating gives CASSPGGDPTEAFF.

The CDR3 spells CASSYRDETQYF. Written as DNA, the CDR3 is TGTGCCAGCAGTTACAGGGACGAGACCCAGTACTTC. The chain links TRBV28 to TRBJ2-5; D is possibly TRBD1 (6 bases). The CDR3 spans 12 residues. The V end lost 4 bases, the J end lost 5 bases, and 8 bases lay between the germline ends. CDR1 is MDHEN and CDR2 is SYDVKM in the germline V gene.

This clone was counted a single time. The CDR3 nucleotides are TGTGCCAGCAGCTTAGAAGCCCAGGGGAGATCCGGAAACACCATATATTTT. This sequence encodes CASSLEAQGRSGNTIYF. V and J are TRBV7-9 and TRBJ1-3; weak D call: TRBD1 (6 bases). The germline V and J ends were trimmed by 1 base and 4 bases, with 17 bases remaining between them. This CDR3 has 17 amino acids. CDR1 and CDR2 from the germline V gene are SEHNR and FQNEAQ (reference sequence).

The J gene is TRBJ1-5, the V gene TRBV28, with D tentatively TRBD1 (6 bases). The ends were cut back, 10 bases at V and 5 bases at J, with 18 bases in the middle. Germline-derived CDR1 and CDR2 are MDHEN and SYDVKM. The CDR3 contains 14 residues. This CDR3 is CATRDNGADQPQHF. The CDR3 bases are TGTGCCACTCGGGACAATGGGGCTGATCAGCCCCAGCATTTT.

The genes are TRBV7-9 and TRBJ1-5, with D perhaps matching TRBD1 (5 bases). Germline CDR1 and CDR2: SEHNR and FQNEAQ (reference sequence). There are 13 residues in the CDR3. Trimming removed 8 bases from V and 6 bases from J, with 14 bases in between. CDR3 DNA: TGTGCCAGCTCCTCGGGGGGGACTCAGCCCCAGCATTTT. This codes for CASSSGGTQPQHF.

This sequence joins TRBV21-1 and TRBJ2-7; the table's D call, TRBD1, has no DNA check behind it. TRBV21-1 is labeled a pseudogene. The CDR3 consists of 14 residues. CDR3 protein: CASSITGGSYEQYF. The DNA for the CDR3 is TGTGCCAGCAGCATAACAGGGGGCTCCTACGAGCAGTACTTC.

The chain recombines TRBV5-1 with TRBJ2-1, with D unclear. The germline CDR1 and CDR2 sequences are SGHRS and YFSETQ. CDR3 length: 15 residues. With 0 bases removed from V and 6 bases from J, the gap between germline ends came to 13 bases. The CDR3 DNA reads as TGCGCCAGCAGCTTGGTGTCAGATAGGGCCAATGAGCAGTTCTTC. Translation: CASSLVSDRANEQFF.

The chain uses TRBV7-9 and TRBJ2-7; unclear D gene. V was clipped by 3 bases and J by 2 bases, with 11 bases between them. In germline, CDR1 is SEHNR, CDR2 FQNEAQ (reference sequence). CDR3 size: 14 residues. The CDR3 region has the DNA TGTGCCAGCAGCTTCTGGAGCAGGACCTACGAGCAGTACTTC. Translating gives CASSFWSRTYEQYF. Drawing the rest from reference TRBV7-9 and TRBJ2-7, the complete variable domain is DTGVSQNPRHKITKRGQNVTFRCDPISEHNRLYWYRQTLGQGPEFLTYFQNEAQLEKSRLLSDRFSAERPKGSFSTLEIQRTEQGDSAMYLCASSFWSRTYEQYFGPGTRLTVT.

The chain is built from TRBV7-3 and TRBJ1-1, with 7 bases that match TRBD1. The junction had 7 bases not matched to a gene; V was cut back by 5 bases and J by 1 base. Germline V lookup: CDR1 SGHTA, CDR2 FQGTGA. The CDR3 is 15 residues long. The CDR3 DNA is TGTGCCAGCAGCCCCTCAGGGGGGACGAACACTGAAGCTTTCTTT. Its translation: CASSPSGGTNTEAFF. Supplemented by reference TRBV7-3 and TRBJ1-1, the full variable domain reads GAGVSQTPSNKVTEKGKYVELRCDPISGHTALYWYRQSLGQGPEFLIYFQGTGAADDSGLPNDRFFAVRPEGSVSTLKIQRTERGDSAVYLCASSPSGGTNTEAFFGQGTRLTVV.

Here the CDR3 reads CASSLVLAGVHGQFF. DNA of the CDR3: TGTGCCAGCAGCTTGGTACTAGCGGGAGTTCATGGGCAGTTCTTC. The rearrangement uses TRBV5-2 and TRBJ2-1; the table's D call TRBD2 went unverified against the DNA. TRBV5-2 is recorded as a pseudogene. The CDR3 contains 15 residues.

The rearrangement joins TRBV10-3 to TRBJ2-7, with 7 bases that match TRBD1. The CDR3 loop spans 16 amino acids. Trimming took 6 bases from V and 3 from J; bases not matched to a gene: 14. Per the germline V gene, CDR1 is ENHRY and CDR2 is SYGVKD. The CDR3 loop is CAIRAQVGTAFYEQYF. The DNA of the CDR3 is TGTGCCATCAGGGCCCAGGTCGGGACAGCGTTCTACGAGCAGTACTTC.

V usage is TRBV4-1 and J usage is TRBJ1-2; 8 bases are shared with TRBD1. The CDR3 has 16 residues. The J segment lost 3 bases and the V segment lost 4 bases, leaving 10 bases of the junction unmatched. Looked up from germline, CDR1 is MGHRA and CDR2 is YSYEKL. The CDR3 DNA reads as TGCGCCAGCAGCCTTAACCAAAAGGGACAGGACTATGGCTACACCTTC. It specifies CASSLNQKGQDYGYTF.

This clone was detected once. The CDR3 DNA follows: TGTGCCAGCAGCCTTAGGTGGGAGGAAAAACTGTTTTTT. It specifies CASSLRWEEKLFF. The rearrangement joins TRBV21-1 to TRBJ1-4. TRBV21-1 is reported as a pseudogene. The CDR3 has 13 amino acids.